These T cell receptor beta chains were read from a single sample in a study of shared clonotypes between healthy human individuals. Generated by immunoSEQ multiplex PCR, the TCRdb table keeps only in-frame clones and is missing some. The sample lists 180,000 or so clones; over 85% were seen once. The specimen was naive CD4+ T cells sorted from blood. The receptors shown here come from a woman younger than 45 in good health. Both conserved end residues are part of each CDR3. A D gene is named only where the DNA matches it firmly.

j_gene: TRBJ2-3; v_gene: TRBV5-1; d_gene: TRBD2; CDR3nt: TGCGCCAGCAGCTTGGGTCAAGCGGGAGAGGGGGATACGCAGTATTTT; CDR3aa: CASSLGQAGEGDTQYF
j_gene: TRBJ2-7; v_gene: TRBV28; d_gene: TRBD1; CDR3nt: TGTGCCAGCAGTTCGGGACAGGGGGGTGAGCAGTACTTC; CDR3aa: CASSSGQGGEQYF
j_gene: TRBJ2-7; v_gene: TRBV5-1; d_gene: NA; CDR3nt: TGCGCCAGCAGCTCGACAGGGTTTTGGGCGGGGAGCTCCTACGAGCAGTACTTC; CDR3aa: CASSSTGFWAGSSYEQYF
j_gene: TRBJ1-2; v_gene: TRBV18; d_gene: NA; CDR3nt: TGTGCCAGCTCACCGAGGAGAACAGGGCCCGACTATGGCTACACCTTC; CDR3aa: CASSPRRTGPDYGYTF
j_gene: TRBJ2-2; v_gene: TRBV11-2; d_gene: NA; CDR3nt: TGTGCCAGCAGTTTAGGACAGACGAACACCGGGGAGCTGTTTTTT; CDR3aa: CASSLGQTNTGELFF
j_gene: TRBJ1-5; v_gene: TRBV28; d_gene: NA; CDR3nt: TGTGCCAGCAGTTTACCCGCTCCGTTGCCCCAGCATTTT; CDR3aa: CASSLPAPLPQHF
j_gene: TRBJ2-7; v_gene: TRBV19; d_gene: NA; CDR3nt: TGTGCCAGTAGTATAGGCAGGGGAGACTACGAGCAGTACTTC; CDR3aa: CASSIGRGDYEQYF
j_gene: TRBJ2-3; v_gene: TRBV7-7; d_gene: NA; CDR3nt: TGTGCCAGCAGCCCCGGACACTTAAGCACAGATACGCAGTATTTT; CDR3aa: CASSPGHLSTDTQYF
j_gene: TRBJ1-2; v_gene: TRBV28; d_gene: NA; CDR3nt: TGTGCCACTAGGGACACGCATCGTGGTGGCTACACCTTC; CDR3aa: CATRDTHRGGYTF
j_gene: TRBJ2-7; v_gene: TRBV25-1; d_gene: NA; CDR3nt: TGTGCCAGCAGTAAGGGGCCGATCTACGAGCAGTACTTC; CDR3aa: CASSKGPIYEQYF
j_gene: TRBJ2-3; v_gene: TRBV15; d_gene: NA; CDR3nt: TGTGCCACCAGCAGAGATGCGAGCGGCGCGGGTACGCAGTATTTT; CDR3aa: CATSRDASGAGTQYF